Each of the 27 T cell receptor beta chains below was sequenced from the same sample in a study of beta chain features in type 1 diabetes. Every bit of the isolated RNA underwent reverse transcription, so sequencing read expressed TCRB transcripts. Profiling relied on immunoSEQ multiplex PCR, and the TCRdb table lists in-frame clones only, not all of them. This sample yields around 430,000 clones, of which about 32% are seen a single time; 0.05% to 0.07% belongs to the top ten. The sequenced material came from naive CD4+ T cells from blood. Source of these receptors: a man younger than 35 in good health.

The rearrangement uses TRBV29-1 and TRBJ2-1; TRBD1 might be the D (5 bases). The CDR3 length is 15 residues. Trimming left V 7 bases short and J 4 bases short, with 20 bases between. Germline V gene lookup returns CDR1 SQVTM and CDR2 ANQGSEA. The CDR3 region has the DNA TGCAGCGCGGACCTGAGTGGGGCCGCTTACAATGAGCAGTTCTTC. Protein product: CSADLSGAAYNEQFF.

The chain employs TRBV18 and TRBJ2-7; D may match TRBD1 or TRBD2 (5 bases each). Per the germline V gene, CDR1 is KGHSH and CDR2 is LQKENI. CDR3 length: 11 residues. V lost 5 bases, J lost 8 bases, and 10 bases lay in between. The CDR3 spells CASSAGTQQYF. For the CDR3, the DNA is TGTGCCAGCTCAGCCGGGACCCAGCAGTACTTC.

This clone showed up just a few times. This chain connects TRBV25-1 to TRBJ2-3, with 10 bases matching TRBD2. This CDR3 has 15 amino acids. Unmatched junction bases numbered 6, after V lost 6 bases and J lost 3 bases. From germline, CDR1 is MGHDK and CDR2 SYGVNS. The CDR3, as DNA: TGTGCCAGCAGGTCCAGCGGGAGGGCGACAGATACGCAGTATTTT. It codes for CASRSSGRATDTQYF.

The chain has TRBV30 and TRBJ1-1; TRBD1 agrees at 9 bases. Unmatched junction bases numbered 6, after V lost 3 bases and J lost 4 bases. The CDR3 loop spans 14 amino acids. Germline CDR1 and CDR2: GTSNPN and SVGIG (reference sequence). The DNA of the CDR3 is TGTGCCTGGAGCCCTGGGACAGGGTTCACTGAAGCTTTCTTT. Translating it yields CAWSPGTGFTEAFF.

This clone has a handful of counts. The chain carries TRBV29-1 and TRBJ2-1; 8 nucleotides agree with TRBD1. From germline, CDR1 is SQVTM and CDR2 ANQGSEA. V lost 1 base and J lost 5; bases outside the gene matches: 10. This CDR3 has 16 residues. The CDR3 sequence: CSVEAQRGTGNNEQFF. The CDR3, as DNA: TGCAGCGTTGAAGCTCAAAGGGGGACAGGCAACAATGAGCAGTTCTTC.

This rearrangement joins TRBV18 to TRBJ2-1; TRBD2 matches at 8 bases. The CDR3 spans 14 residues. V trimming: 3 bases; J trimming: 6 bases; junction bases outside the gene matches: 4. Looked up from germline, CDR1 is KGHSH and CDR2 is LQKENI. CDR3 nucleotides: TGTGCCAGCTCACCCCTAGCGGGTTCCAATGAGCAGTTCTTC. Protein: CASSPLAGSNEQFF.

J is TRBJ2-7 and V is TRBV2; perhaps TRBD2 as D (5 bases). V was shortened by 10 bases and J by 2 bases, with 15 bases between the two germline ends. Germline CDR1 and CDR2: SNHLY and FYNNEI. The length of the CDR3 is 13 residues. The chain's CDR3 is CATAVMGAYEQYF. CDR3 nucleotides: TGTGCCACAGCAGTGATGGGAGCCTACGAGCAGTACTTC.

In its sample, this clone was seen a few times. The chain employs TRBV5-1 and TRBJ2-1, with D unclear. Trimming pared 0 bases from V and 0 bases from J, leaving 4 bases between. This CDR3 comprises 14 residues. The germline V gene has CDR1 SGHRS and CDR2 YFSETQ. Here the CDR3 reads CASSLEASYNEQFF. The CDR3 DNA reads TGCGCCAGCAGCTTGGAGGCCTCCTACAATGAGCAGTTCTTC.

This clone appeared a few times. The chain carries TRBV29-1 and TRBJ2-3, with D unresolved. There are 11 residues in the CDR3. Germline V gives CDR1 SQVTM, CDR2 ANQGSEA. With 7 bases removed from V and 8 bases from J, the gap between germline ends came to 13 bases. As DNA, the CDR3 is TGCAGCGCCCTGAGAATGGGTACGCAGTATTTT. Translating gives CSALRMGTQYF.

In regard to this clone: The sample contains more than one DNA sequence encoding this CDR3. The J gene is TRBJ2-1, the V gene TRBV2; 11 bases are shared with TRBD2. The trim removed 6 bases at V and 3 bases at J, leaving 1 base unmatched. The length of the CDR3 is 14 residues. CDR1 and CDR2 from the germline V gene are SNHLY and FYNNEI. In DNA form, the CDR3 reads TGTGCCAGCAGAGGGACTAGCGGCTACAATGAGCAGTTCTTC. It specifies CASRGTSGYNEQFF. Filled out from reference TRBV2 and TRBJ2-1, the complete variable domain reads EPEVTQTPSHQVTQMGQEVILRCVPISNHLYFYWYRQILGQKVEFLVSFYNNEISEKSEIFDDQFSVERPDGSNFTLKIRSTKLEDSAMYFCASRGTSGYNEQFFGPGTRLTVL.

As for this clone: The same CDR3 also results from other DNA sequences found in this sample. V gene TRBV30 combines with J gene TRBJ1-2, with D possibly matching TRBD1 (6 bases). Trimming shortened V by 1 base and J by 5 bases, and 11 bases separated the two germline ends. Germline V gene sequence: CDR1 GTSNPN, CDR2 SVGIG (reference sequence). This CDR3 comprises 13 residues. This CDR3 is CAWSAGANYGYTF. CDR3 sequence (DNA): TGTGCCTGGAGTGCAGGGGCAAATTATGGCTACACCTTC.

The V gene is TRBV7-9, the J gene TRBJ2-4, with a weak D call TRBD2 (5 bases). The germline V and J ends were trimmed by 11 bases and 8 bases, with 13 bases remaining between them. There are 11 residues in the CDR3. Germline loops: CDR1 SEHNR, CDR2 FQNEAQ (reference sequence). The CDR3 region is CAGGLRDIQYF. In nucleotides, the CDR3 is TGTGCCGGCGGGTTGAGGGACATTCAGTACTTC. Filled out from reference TRBV7-9 and TRBJ2-4, the complete variable domain reads DTGVSQNPRHKITKRGQNVTFRCDPISEHNRLYWYRQTLGQGPEFLTYFQNEAQLEKSRLLSDRFSAERPKGSFSTLEIQRTEQGDSAMYLCAGGLRDIQYFGAGTRLSVL.

The chain is built from TRBV7-9 and TRBJ1-5; 7 bases map to TRBD1. This CDR3 has 16 residues. From germline, CDR1 is SEHNR and CDR2 FQNEAQ (reference sequence). The trim removed 5 bases at V and 8 bases at J, leaving 15 bases unmatched. The DNA of the CDR3 is TGTGCCAGCAGCCCAGGCGACAGGGACGGTTGGGAGCCCCAGCATTTT. It codes for CASSPGDRDGWEPQHF. Together with reference TRBV7-9 and TRBJ1-5, the CDR3 gives the full variable domain: DTGVSQNPRHKITKRGQNVTFRCDPISEHNRLYWYRQTLGQGPEFLTYFQNEAQLEKSRLLSDRFSAERPKGSFSTLEIQRTEQGDSAMYLCASSPGDRDGWEPQHFGDGTRLSIL.

This chain's CDR3 is CATSRDGTSGSSYNEQFF. The CDR3, as DNA: TGTGCCACCAGCAGAGATGGGACTAGCGGGAGCTCCTACAATGAGCAGTTCTTC. The chain carries TRBV15 and TRBJ2-1; 14 positions match TRBD2. The CDR3 is 18 amino acids. Germline loops: CDR1 LNHNV, CDR2 YYDKDF (reference sequence). The V gene end was trimmed by 0 bases and the J gene end by 0 bases; junction bases not matched to a gene: 1.

In this sample, this clone turned up a few times. This rearrangement joins TRBV21-1 to TRBJ2-1; TRBD1, the table's D call, was not compared with the DNA. TRBV21-1 corresponds to a pseudogene. CDR3 length: 17 residues. The DNA of the CDR3 is TGTGCCAGCAAAGTGCCGGGACAGGATCTATCCTACAATGAGCAGTTCTTC. Amino acids: CASKVPGQDLSYNEQFF.

This clone was found a few times. CDR3 loop: CASSVRDRVTYEQYF. The CDR3 DNA is TGTGCCAGCAGCGTCCGGGACAGGGTGACTTACGAGCAGTACTTC. The rearrangement links TRBV9 to TRBJ2-7, with 9 bases aligning to TRBD1. The CDR3 contains 15 residues. Germline trimming cut 2 bases from V and 4 bases from J; bases unmatched to any gene: 7. Germline-derived CDR1 and CDR2 are SGDLS and YYNGEE.

Only a few counts were recorded for this clone. This chain uses TRBV4-2 with TRBJ2-3; TRBD1 matches 8 bases. Germline values: CDR1 LGHNA, CDR2 YNFKEQ. The CDR3 is made up of 15 amino acids. V gave up 4 bases and J gave up 4 bases; unmatched junction bases: 7. CDR3 residues: CASSRLDRESDTQYF. The CDR3, as DNA: TGTGCCAGCAGCCGACTGGACAGGGAATCAGATACGCAGTATTTT.

The J gene is TRBJ2-5, the V gene TRBV14, with D possibly TRBD2 on 6 matching bases. CDR1 and CDR2 from the germline V gene are SGHDN and FVKESK. V was clipped by 5 bases and J by 1 base, with 17 bases between them. CDR3 length: 16 residues. CDR3 amino acids: CASSYLGGGTQETQYF. In DNA form, the CDR3 reads TGTGCCAGCAGCTACTTAGGAGGAGGGACCCAAGAGACCCAGTACTTC. Combining the CDR3 with reference TRBV14 and TRBJ2-5 gives the whole variable domain EAGVTQFPSHSVIEKGQTVTLRCDPISGHDNLYWYRRVMGKEIKFLLHFVKESKQDESGMPNNRFLAERTGGTYSTLKVQPAELEDSGVYFCASSYLGGGTQETQYFGPGTRLLVL.

The V gene is TRBV9, the J gene TRBJ2-5; D is perhaps TRBD2 (5 bases). The CDR3 is made up of 16 amino acids. V dropped 0 bases and J dropped 0 bases, with 12 bases sitting between them. The V gene's germline CDR1 is SGDLS and CDR2 YYNGEE. CDR3 in amino acids: CASSVASGVYQETQYF. The CDR3 DNA reads as TGTGCCAGCAGCGTAGCGAGCGGAGTGTACCAAGAGACCCAGTACTTC.

The genes are TRBV6-1 and TRBJ2-1; TRBD1 matches at 9 bases. Trimming removed 7 bases from V and 8 bases from J; junction bases left unmatched: 9. This CDR3 contains 14 residues. Germline V lookup: CDR1 MNHNS, CDR2 SASEGT. The CDR3 region is CASIDGTGHDEQFF. CDR3 nucleotide sequence: TGTGCCAGCATCGACGGGACAGGGCACGATGAGCAGTTCTTC.

The chain combines TRBV1 with TRBJ2-3; the tabulated D call, TRBD2, remains unverified against the DNA. TRBV1 is described as a pseudogene. The CDR3 runs to 15 residues. This CDR3 reads CTSSQGLAHDYTQYF. CDR3 nucleotide sequence: TGCACCAGCAGCCAAGGCCTAGCCCACGATTATACGCAGTATTTT.

The chain carries TRBV29-1 and TRBJ2-5, with unresolved D. The J call may be incorrect, as the DNA end agrees better with TRBJ2-7. Germline V gene lookup returns CDR1 SQVTM and CDR2 ANQGSEA. This CDR3 has 11 residues. The CDR3 sequence is CSVRLSYEQYF. For the CDR3, the DNA is TGCAGCGTCCGTCTTTCCTACGAGCAGTACTTC.

This clone was counted a few times. V gene TRBV7-9 combines with J gene TRBJ2-3, with D perhaps matching TRBD1 (5 bases). The CDR3 contains 14 residues. The germline CDR1 and CDR2 sequences are SEHNR and FQNEAQ (reference sequence). V shed 8 bases and J shed 0 bases, with 12 bases lying between them. The CDR3 loop reads CASPSQGSTDTQYF. In nucleotides, the CDR3 is TGTGCCAGCCCCTCCCAGGGTAGCACAGATACGCAGTATTTT.

The chain couples TRBV4-3 to TRBJ1-2; TRBD1 is a possible D gene (6 bases). The CDR3 has 16 amino acids. V was trimmed by 1 base and J by 3 bases, leaving 15 bases between them. The germline CDR1 and CDR2 sequences are LGHNA and YSLEER. The CDR3: CASSQGDGRGYYGYTF. In DNA form, the CDR3 reads TGCGCCAGCAGCCAAGGGGACGGCAGGGGTTACTATGGCTACACCTTC.

To note about this clone: The same CDR3 is also encoded by other DNA sequences in this sample. The chain couples TRBV29-1 to TRBJ2-1, with 10 bases fitting TRBD2. V was pared by 7 bases and J by 8 bases, with 11 bases of the junction left unmatched. The CDR3 runs to 14 residues. CDR1 is SQVTM and CDR2 is ANQGSEA in the germline V gene. CDR3 loop: CSAQGLAGEDEQFF. The DNA for the CDR3 is TGCAGCGCCCAAGGTCTAGCGGGAGAGGATGAGCAGTTCTTC.

This clone has more than one count but fewer than ten. Other DNA sequences in the same sample also yield this CDR3. The chain employs TRBV25-1 and TRBJ2-7; 9 nucleotides agree with TRBD2. There are 14 residues in the CDR3. J was trimmed by 0 bases and V by 3 bases; bases with no gene match: 0. The germline V gene encodes CDR1 MGHDK and CDR2 SYGVNS. As DNA, the CDR3 is TGTGCCAGCAGTGATAGCGGGGGCTCCTACGAGCAGTACTTC. Its protein is CASSDSGGSYEQYF.

This chain links TRBV7-2 with TRBJ2-1; 10 bases match TRBD2. Losses at the gene ends were 6 bases for V and 6 bases for J; bases not matched to a gene: 8. Germline assignment: CDR1 SGHTA and CDR2 FQGNSA. The CDR3 is 15 amino acids. The CDR3 bases are TGTGCCAGCAGTTCCGGGACTAGCGCTATCAATGAGCAGTTCTTC. Amino acids: CASSSGTSAINEQFF.